These 3 T cell receptor beta chains came from one sample sequenced in a study of response to subunit inactivated influenza vaccine. TCRdb re-called the RT-PCR reads with MiXCR, one entry per CDR3 protein. Here the sample spans 700,000 to 900,000 distinct CDR3 sequences, approximately 22% being singletons. This sample comprised PBMCs from blood, obtained approximately 5 days after vaccination. The receptor source for this set is a man in his forties or fifties who received an inactivated influenza vaccine.

The V gene is TRBV7-9, the J gene TRBJ1-2; a weak D match, TRBD1 (6 bases). The CDR3 length is 12 residues. Trimming cost V 8 bases and J 6 bases, with 13 bases left between them. The germline V gene has CDR1 SEHNR and CDR2 FQNEAQ (reference sequence). The DNA of the CDR3 is TGTGCCAGCGCAGGGGTTGAGGATGGCTACACCTTC. It is translated as CASAGVEDGYTF.

Comments on this clonotype: A much larger clone differs from this one at a single base, so this may be a read error. The chain combines TRBV28 with TRBJ2-5, with 7 bases identical to TRBD2. Germline trimming cut 7 bases from V and 3 bases from J; bases unmatched to any gene: 5. Germline V gene sequence: CDR1 MDHEN, CDR2 SYDVKM. This CDR3 contains 13 residues. The CDR3 nucleotides are TGTGCCAGCAATTTGGGAGGGAAAGAGACCCAGTACTTC. Amino acids: CASNLGGKETQYF.

This sequence joins TRBV7-2 and TRBJ2-7; D is uncertain. The CDR3 is 15 residues long. The V end lost 4 bases, the J end lost 3 bases, and 16 bases lay between the germline ends. Germline CDR1 and CDR2: SGHTA and FQGNSA. CDR3 residues: CASSSKPGRNYEQYF. In nucleotides, the CDR3 is TGTGCCAGCAGCTCTAAACCGGGCCGAAACTACGAGCAGTACTTC.